The 21 T cell receptor beta chains given below trace back to one sample, sequenced in a study of control samples from healthy donors and cancer patients. Assay: immunoSEQ multiplex PCR; the TCRdb copy retains only in-frame clones and omits some. The table includes 150,000 to 200,000 clones, around 90% detected once. The sample was blood. Receptors originate from a man in his late teens or twenties in good health.

CDR3 sequence: CASSFAPGLSNSPLHF. The DNA for the CDR3 is TGTGCCAGCAGCTTCGCCCCGGGACTATCAAATTCACCCCTCCACTTT. The chain couples TRBV7-2 to TRBJ1-6; weak D call: TRBD1 (5 bases). This CDR3 is 16 amino acids long. Looked up from germline, CDR1 is SGHTA and CDR2 is FQGNSA. V lost 3 bases and J 7 bases, leaving 16 bases between the germline ends.

The J gene is TRBJ1-1, the V gene TRBV5-6, with D possibly matching TRBD1 (5 bases). Trimming removed 4 bases at V and 0 bases at J, with 13 bases between. Germline V gene sequence: CDR1 SGHDT, CDR2 YYEEEE. The CDR3 has 15 residues. The CDR3 loop is CASSPSQVMNTEAFF. In DNA, the CDR3 is TGTGCCAGCAGCCCATCACAGGTGATGAACACTGAAGCTTTCTTT.

The count of this clone is one. This chain uses TRBV5-1 with TRBJ2-2, with 9 bases matching TRBD1. Losses at the gene ends were 4 bases for V and 6 bases for J; bases not matched to a gene: 7. CDR1 is SGHRS, CDR2 YFSETQ, per germline. This CDR3 is built from 15 residues. The chain's CDR3 is CASSVLDRGAGELFF. The CDR3 DNA reads TGCGCCAGCAGCGTATTAGACAGGGGGGCCGGGGAGCTGTTTTTT.

V and J are TRBV28 and TRBJ1-2, with D unresolved. Deletions cut 9 bases from V and 0 bases from J, with 11 bases between. CDR1 is MDHEN, CDR2 SYDVKM, per germline. CDR3 size: 13 residues. In nucleotides, the CDR3 is TGTGCCAGTAACGTTCTCACTAACTATGGCTACACCTTC. Translation: CASNVLTNYGYTF.

This chain's CDR3 is CASSDSSNQPQHF. The CDR3 nucleotides read TGTGCCAGCAGCGACAGCAGCAATCAGCCCCAGCATTTT. The rearrangement joins TRBV6-5 to TRBJ1-5, with D perhaps TRBD1 (5 bases). Trimming pared 6 bases from V and 1 base from J, leaving 7 bases between. Germline CDR1 MNHEY, CDR2 SVGAGI. CDR3 size: 13 residues.

This chain uses TRBV21-1 with TRBJ1-1. TRBV21-1 is a pseudogene. This CDR3 spans 15 amino acids. The CDR3 sequence: CASSKEDGENTEAFF. CDR3 coding DNA: TGTGCCAGCAGCAAAGAGGACGGAGAGAACACTGAAGCTTTCTTT.

This clone came up a few times. This chain links TRBV9 with TRBJ1-2; D is unresolved. Germline lookup yields CDR1 SGDLS and CDR2 YYNGEE. With 0 bases removed from V and 0 bases from J, the gap between germline ends came to 3 bases. There are 13 residues in the CDR3. The CDR3: CASSVAANYGYTF. Written as DNA, the CDR3 is TGTGCCAGCAGCGTAGCCGCTAACTATGGCTACACCTTC.

The J gene is TRBJ1-3, the V gene TRBV5-4, with TRBD1 as a possible D gene (6 bases). The CDR3 contains 13 residues. The V end was cut by 6 bases, the J end by 4 bases, with 11 bases between. Germline CDR1 SGHNT, CDR2 YYREEE (reference sequence). The CDR3 here is CASTEQGGNTIYF. In DNA form, the CDR3 reads TGTGCCAGCACCGAACAGGGAGGAAACACCATATATTTT.

The V and J genes are TRBV7-2 and TRBJ1-4, with D possibly TRBD1 on 5 matching bases. Germline CDR1 reads SGHTA; CDR2 reads FQGNSA. The germline V and J ends were trimmed by 5 bases and 6 bases, with 13 bases remaining between them. The CDR3 is made up of 14 amino acids. CDR3 residues: CASSTTARDEKLFF. The CDR3 DNA reads as TGTGCCAGCAGCACAACTGCCAGGGATGAAAAACTGTTTTTT.

This clone showed up just a few times. The V gene is TRBV7-8, the J gene TRBJ1-5; D unresolved. The V gene lost 1 base and the J gene lost 2 bases, with 6 bases spanning the gap. The germline gives CDR1 SGHVS, CDR2 FQNEAQ. The CDR3 sequence is 14 residues long. This chain's CDR3 is CASSLGGRNQPQHF. CDR3 nucleotide sequence: TGTGCCAGCAGCTTAGGGGGTCGCAATCAGCCCCAGCATTTT.

This sequence joins TRBV18 and TRBJ1-1; 10 bases are shared with TRBD1. The CDR3 extends over 18 amino acids. Germline assignment: CDR1 KGHSH and CDR2 LQKENI. The trim removed 3 bases at V and 3 bases at J, leaving 13 bases unmatched. The CDR3 sequence: CASSPRMTDGQGDTEAFF. CDR3 nucleotide sequence: TGTGCCAGCTCACCGCGCATGACCGACGGACAGGGGGACACTGAAGCTTTCTTT.

This clone was counted a single time. The chain has TRBV7-3 and TRBJ2-1; no clear D gene. Germline CDR1 SGHTA, CDR2 FQGTGA. This CDR3 spans 12 amino acids. Trimming cost V 2 bases and J 8 bases, with 7 bases left between them. The CDR3 DNA reads TGTGCCAGCAGCTTATTGGGGTATGAGCAGTTCTTC. This codes for CASSLLGYEQFF.

The count of this clone is one. This chain uses TRBV2 with TRBJ1-6; possible D gene TRBD1, 5 bases. Trimming cost V 6 bases and J 10 bases, with 16 bases left between them. Germline loops: CDR1 SNHLY, CDR2 FYNNEI. The CDR3 runs to 14 residues. The CDR3 nucleotides read TGTGCCAGCAGGGGGACGGGCGCGGGGTCACCCCTCCACTTT. As protein: CASRGTGAGSPLHF.

The chain joins TRBV9 to TRBJ2-7, with D possibly TRBD2 on 7 matching bases. Trimming took off 4 bases at V and 4 bases at J, with 15 bases between the two ends. The CDR3 is made up of 14 amino acids. In germline, CDR1 is SGDLS, CDR2 YYNGEE. CDR3: CASSPLGGLYEQYF. The CDR3 nucleotides are TGTGCCAGCAGCCCCCTGGGGGGGCTGTACGAGCAGTACTTC.

The V gene is TRBV7-2, the J gene TRBJ2-5; TRBD2 aligns across 7 bases. Germline CDR1 reads SGHTA; CDR2 reads FQGNSA. CDR3 length equals 14 residues. V lost 2 bases to trimming and J lost 2 bases; unmatched junction nucleotides: 2. The CDR3 reads CASSLSGAQETQYF. Written as DNA, the CDR3 is TGTGCCAGCAGCTTAAGCGGGGCTCAAGAGACCCAGTACTTC.

V usage is TRBV19 and J usage is TRBJ2-2; D is unclear. V gave up 6 bases and J gave up 2 bases, with 13 bases separating them. The CDR3 is 15 amino acids. Germline V gene sequence: CDR1 LNHDA, CDR2 SQIVND (reference sequence). This CDR3 reads CASSIVQLNTGELFF. CDR3 bases: TGTGCCAGTAGCATCGTACAGCTCAACACCGGGGAGCTGTTTTTT.

The rearrangement uses TRBV6-5 and TRBJ1-3; D is uncertain. Between the trimmed V and J ends, which lost 1 base and 0 bases, there was a span of 7 bases. The germline gives CDR1 MNHEY, CDR2 SVGAGI. The length of the CDR3 is 15 residues. CDR3 region: CASSYFYNSGNTIYF. In DNA, the CDR3 is TGTGCCAGCAGTTACTTTTATAACTCTGGAAACACCATATATTTT.

The rearrangement uses TRBV3-1 (or the pseudogene TRBV3-2) and TRBJ1-6, with TRBD1 identical over 9 bases. The germline CDR1 and CDR2 sequences are LGHDT and YNNKEL (reference sequence). V shed 4 bases and J 7 bases; nucleotides not matched to a gene: 5. CDR3 length: 15 residues. The CDR3 here is CASSPTGQGNSPLHF. CDR3 nucleotide sequence: TGTGCCAGCAGCCCTACGGGACAGGGAAATTCACCCCTCCACTTT.

The CDR3 DNA reads as TGTGCCAGCAGTACAACAGCGGGGGTCACAGATACGCAGTATTTT. Protein: CASSTTAGVTDTQYF. This sequence joins TRBV6-2 or TRBV6-3 and TRBJ2-3; the match to TRBD2 covers 8 bases. J gave up 2 bases and V 5 bases, and 6 bases lay outside the gene matches. The CDR3 totals 15 residues. Germline V gene lookup returns CDR1 MNHEY and CDR2 SVGEGT.

The rearrangement joins TRBV11-1 to TRBJ2-7, with 7 bases that match TRBD1. The CDR3 spans 15 residues. Unmatched junction bases numbered 9, after V lost 5 bases and J lost 2 bases. Germline V gene sequence: CDR1 SGHAT, CDR2 FQDESV (reference sequence). This chain's CDR3 is CASSDPGQPTYEQYF. In DNA, the CDR3 is TGTGCCAGCAGCGACCCGGGACAGCCTACCTACGAGCAGTACTTC. Full variable domain (outside the CDR3, taken from reference TRBV11-1 and TRBJ2-7): EAEVAQSPRYKITEKSQAVAFWCDPISGHATLYWYRQILGQGPELLVQFQDESVVDDSQLPKDRFSAERLKGVDSTLKIQPAELGDSAMYLCASSDPGQPTYEQYFGPGTRLTVT.

This clone showed up many times. The chain carries TRBV27 and TRBJ1-1, with D possibly TRBD1 on 6 matching bases. The germline gives CDR1 MNHEY, CDR2 SMNVEV (reference sequence). The CDR3 length is 15 residues. The V end lost 1 base, the J end lost 1 base, and 10 bases lay between the germline ends. DNA of the CDR3: TGTGCCAGCAGTTTATTTGGGGGCCCGAACACTGAAGCTTTCTTT. Its protein product is CASSLFGGPNTEAFF.